This passage covers 8 T cell receptor beta chains from one sample sequenced in a study of CD8+CD57+ T cells in acquired aplastic anemia. TCR beta VDJ combinations and CDR3 sequences were profiled from genomic DNA. A single record per CDR3 protein comes from TCRdb applying MiXCR to the reads. The sample contains around 200,000 distinct CDR3 sequences, around 50% of which appear only once. It was patients with CD8+CD57+ cell expansion by flow cytometry who were chosen for sequencing. Material for sequencing was sorted CD4+, CD8+, or CD8+CD57+ T cells (not recorded which) from PBMCs. The receptor set was obtained from a human donor with aplastic anemia.

The rearrangement uses TRBV19 and TRBJ2-1; D not certain. The germline CDR1 and CDR2 sequences are LNHDA and SQIVND (reference sequence). This CDR3 has 12 residues. Trimming cost V 3 bases and J 7 bases, with 7 bases left between them. CDR3 amino acids: CASSIGWNEQFF. DNA for the CDR3: TGTGCCAGTAGTATCGGATGGAATGAGCAGTTCTTC.

This clonotype came up many times. DNA of the CDR3: TGTGCCACCAGTGACCCACTTTACACAGATACGCAGTATTTT. This gives the protein CATSDPLYTDTQYF. The chain couples TRBV24-1 to TRBJ2-3; the D is unclear. The CDR3 loop spans 14 amino acids. CDR1 KGHDR and CDR2 SFDVKD come from the germline V gene. V lost 4 bases and J lost 2, with 9 bases in between.

In its sample, this clonotype was seen many times. The rearrangement links TRBV9 to TRBJ2-1; 8 positions match TRBD2. The length of the CDR3 is 15 residues. J was trimmed by 6 bases and V by 4 bases; bases with no gene match: 9. Germline V gene data show CDR1 as SGDLS and CDR2 as YYNGEE. The chain's CDR3 is CASSHSGGVGNEQFF. In nucleotides, the CDR3 is TGTGCCAGCAGCCACAGCGGGGGTGTGGGCAATGAGCAGTTCTTC.

The CDR3 DNA follows: TGTGCCAGCAGTCAACCCGGGACAGGAAACACCGGGGAGCTGTTTTTT. As protein: CASSQPGTGNTGELFF. The gene calls are TRBV6-1 and TRBJ2-2; 8 bases agree with TRBD1. This CDR3 contains 16 residues. Germline CDR1 and CDR2: MNHNS and SASEGT. V was pared by 5 bases and J by 2 bases, with 7 bases of the junction left unmatched.

The sample holds a few counts of this clonotype. The V and J genes are TRBV24-1 and TRBJ1-2; D might be TRBD1 (6 bases). The V and J ends lost 1 base and 8 bases respectively, with 10 bases between them. The CDR3 extends over 13 amino acids. Germline CDR1 reads KGHDR; CDR2 reads SFDVKD. The CDR3 DNA reads TGTGCCACCAGTGATTTCGGGGGCCAGGGCTACACCTTC. Translating it yields CATSDFGGQGYTF.

This clonotype was recorded only once. The CDR3 region is CSARDRRGFYEQYF. The CDR3 DNA sequence: TGCAGTGCTAGAGATCGCAGGGGATTTTACGAGCAGTACTTC. The rearrangement links TRBV20-1 to TRBJ2-7, with D maybe TRBD1 (6 bases). This CDR3 contains 14 residues. The V gene lost 0 bases and the J gene lost 4 bases, with 13 bases spanning the gap. CDR1 and CDR2 (germline): DFQATT, SNEGSKA (reference sequence).

This clonotype was picked up one time. The V and J genes are TRBV12-3 or TRBV12-4 and TRBJ1-4; no clear D. V was trimmed by 11 bases and J by 11 bases, leaving 18 bases between them. The CDR3 spans 12 residues. The CDR3 DNA is TGTGCCTGCGGTCCATTTTATGGGAAACTGTTTTTT. This encodes CACGPFYGKLFF.

The chain has TRBV2 and TRBJ1-5; no clear D. Trimming pared 7 bases from V and 3 bases from J, leaving 13 bases between. There are 14 residues in the CDR3. Germline V gene lookup returns CDR1 SNHLY and CDR2 FYNNEI. The CDR3 loop is CASTHLSPNQPQHF. DNA for the CDR3: TGTGCCAGCACACACCTTAGCCCCAATCAGCCCCAGCATTTT. Full variable domain (rest looked up from reference TRBV2 and TRBJ1-5): EPEVTQTPSHQVTQMGQEVILRCVPISNHLYFYWYRQILGQKVEFLVSFYNNEISEKSEIFDDQFSVERPDGSNFTLKIRSTKLEDSAMYFCASTHLSPNQPQHFGDGTRLSIL.